The 23 T cell receptor beta chains given below trace back to one sample, sequenced in a study of radiotherapy plus CTLA-4 blockade in lung cancer. Sequencing used immunoSEQ multiplex PCR; TCRdb keeps in-frame clones, though not all of them. The sample includes 65,000 to 95,000 clones, around nine tenths seen only once; the top ten take just over 0.85%. The sample was peripheral blood, taken from a patient treated with radiotherapy plus ipilimumab. These receptors were collected from a human donor with non-small cell lung cancer who had stable disease on radiotherapy plus ipilimumab.

V usage is TRBV7-2 and J usage is TRBJ1-5, with D perhaps TRBD1 (5 bases). V shed 0 bases and J shed 10 bases, with 16 bases lying between them. The CDR3 consists of 15 residues. CDR1 is SGHTA and CDR2 is FQGNSA in the germline V gene. The CDR3 sequence: CASSLAEGVTRPQHF. CDR3 coding DNA: TGTGCCAGCAGCTTAGCGGAAGGGGTCACGCGACCCCAGCATTTT.

The chain couples TRBV7-2 to TRBJ2-7, with unresolved D. The V and J ends lost 5 bases and 6 bases respectively, with 17 bases between them. CDR1 is SGHTA, CDR2 FQGNSA, per germline. The CDR3 totals 14 residues. The CDR3 loop is CASSPWSVVSEQYF. CDR3 sequence (DNA): TGTGCCAGCAGCCCCTGGTCAGTGGTCAGCGAGCAGTACTTC. The whole variable domain, filled in from reference TRBV7-2 and TRBJ2-7, reads GAGVSQSPSNKVTEKGKDVELRCDPISGHTALYWYRQSLGQGLEFLIYFQGNSAPDKSGLPSDRFSAERTGGSVSTLTIQRTQQEDSAVYLCASSPWSVVSEQYFGPGTRLTVT.

The chain carries TRBV30 and TRBJ1-2; D gene unclear. V was clipped by 0 bases and J by 4 bases, with 15 bases between them. Germline loops: CDR1 GTSNPN, CDR2 SVGIG (reference sequence). The CDR3 is made up of 15 amino acids. This chain's CDR3 is CAWSVGGFLGYGYTF. The CDR3, as DNA: TGTGCCTGGAGTGTTGGCGGATTCTTAGGCTATGGCTACACCTTC.

The DNA for the CDR3 is TGCGCCAGCAGTGAGTCGACAGGGAGCAATCAGCCCCAGCATTTT. Encoded protein: CASSESTGSNQPQHF. V is TRBV10-2 and J is TRBJ1-5; 7 bases map to TRBD1. The V segment lost 0 bases and the J segment 1 base; nucleotides outside the gene matches: 0. CDR1 is WSHSY, CDR2 SAAADI, per germline. This CDR3 spans 15 amino acids.

The V call is TRBV6-6, the J call TRBJ2-7; 10 nucleotides agree with TRBD1. Trimming took 4 bases from V and 2 from J; bases not matched to a gene: 5. CDR1 and CDR2 (germline): MNHNY, SVGAGI (reference sequence). The CDR3 sequence is 15 residues long. The CDR3, as DNA: TGTGCCAGCAGTTCCTCCGGGACAGGGGCCTACGAGCAGTACTTC. Protein: CASSSSGTGAYEQYF.

The J gene is TRBJ1-1, the V gene TRBV28; D call uncertain. The V end was cut by 7 bases, the J end by 5 bases, with 14 bases between. Germline-derived CDR1 and CDR2 are MDHEN and SYDVKM. The CDR3 contains 13 residues. CDR3 DNA sequence: TGTGCCAGCACCCGACCGCGGTGGACTGAAGCTTTCTTT. Amino acid sequence: CASTRPRWTEAFF.

The table lists this clone with a few counts. The rearrangement uses TRBV4-1 and TRBJ1-1; 8 nucleotides line up with TRBD1. This CDR3 is 17 amino acids long. The germline CDR1 and CDR2 sequences are MGHRA and YSYEKL. V trimming: 4 bases; J trimming: 10 bases; junction bases outside the gene matches: 20. The CDR3 DNA is TGCGCCAGCAGCCCGACTCATCAGGGGGCGCAGGGCGAAGGAGCTTTCTTT. The encoded protein is CASSPTHQGAQGEGAFF.

The chain couples TRBV27 to TRBJ1-1, with a weak D call TRBD1 (6 bases). V gave up 9 bases and J gave up 0 bases, with 20 bases separating them. Germline-derived CDR1 and CDR2 are MNHEY and SMNVEV (reference sequence). The CDR3 contains 16 residues. CDR3 in DNA: TGTGCCAGTCACCCCGACAGGCCTTTCATGAACACTGAAGCTTTCTTT. This codes for CASHPDRPFMNTEAFF.

The gene calls are TRBV28 and TRBJ2-7; TRBD1 agrees at 8 bases. The CDR3 covers 15 residues. Per the germline V gene, CDR1 is MDHEN and CDR2 is SYDVKM. V gave up 4 bases and J gave up 8 bases; unmatched junction bases: 13. The CDR3 reads CASSSPGTGGGQQYF. The CDR3 nucleotides are TGTGCCAGCAGTTCCCCCGGGACAGGAGGTGGGCAGCAGTACTTC. Variable domain in full (rest from reference TRBV28 and TRBJ2-7): DVKVTQSSRYLVKRTGEKVFLECVQDMDHENMFWYRQDPGLGLRLIYFSYDVKMKEKGDIPEGYSVSREKKERFSLILESASTNQTSMYLCASSSPGTGGGQQYFGPGTRLTVT.

V is TRBV29-1 and J is TRBJ2-7; 8 nucleotides agree with TRBD1. The CDR3 runs to 15 residues. Germline V CDR1 and CDR2: SQVTM, ANQGSEA. J lost 0 bases, V lost 2 bases, and 6 bases had no gene match. The CDR3 reads CSVELGTGYSYEQYF. The CDR3 DNA reads as TGCAGCGTTGAACTGGGGACAGGTTACTCCTACGAGCAGTACTTC.

The chain joins TRBV5-1 to TRBJ1-1; D ambiguous. V was clipped by 1 base and J by 1 base, with 8 bases between them. CDR3 size: 14 residues. Germline V gene sequence: CDR1 SGHRS, CDR2 YFSETQ. In nucleotides, the CDR3 is TGCGCCAGCAGCTTGTATGCAGGGAACACTGAAGCTTTCTTT. This translates into CASSLYAGNTEAFF. The whole variable domain, filled in from reference TRBV5-1 and TRBJ1-1, reads KAGVTQTPRYLIKTRGQQVTLSCSPISGHRSVSWYQQTPGQGLQFLFEYFSETQRNKGNFPGRFSGRQFSNSRSEMNVSTLELGDSALYLCASSLYAGNTEAFFGQGTRLTVV.

The chain recombines TRBV4-1 with TRBJ2-1; D perhaps matches TRBD2 (6 bases). Germline V gene data show CDR1 as MGHRA and CDR2 as YSYEKL. The CDR3 sequence is 16 residues long. Trimming left V 5 bases short and J 4 bases short, with 18 bases between. CDR3 in DNA: TGCGCCAGCAGCAGTAACTTAGCGGCGGGGTACAATGAGCAGTTCTTC. The encoded protein is CASSSNLAAGYNEQFF.

As to this clone: Other nucleotide sequences in the sample specify the same CDR3. The CDR3 reads CASSFRAGNYNEQFF. The CDR3 DNA reads as TGTGCCAGCAGTTTTAGGGCAGGGAACTACAATGAGCAGTTCTTC. The J gene is TRBJ2-1, the V gene TRBV27; a weak D match, TRBD1 (5 bases). The germline V gene encodes CDR1 MNHEY and CDR2 SMNVEV (reference sequence). With 3 bases removed from V and 3 bases from J, the gap between germline ends came to 12 bases. The CDR3 is made up of 15 amino acids.

The chain's CDR3 is CASSPLFPDTQYF. In DNA form, the CDR3 reads TGTGCCAGCAGTCCCCTCTTCCCAGATACGCAGTATTTT. This chain links TRBV7-9 with TRBJ2-3; D is unresolved. This CDR3 comprises 13 residues. The V end was cut by 6 bases, the J end by 4 bases, with 11 bases between. The V gene's germline CDR1 is SEHNR and CDR2 FQNEAQ (reference sequence).

The chain carries TRBV19 and TRBJ2-1; D remains ambiguous. This CDR3 has 13 residues. The germline gives CDR1 LNHDA, CDR2 SQIVND (reference sequence). Trimming stripped 0 bases from V and 11 bases from J, with 11 bases between. DNA for the CDR3: TGTGCCAGTAGTATAGATCTAGAGTTGCAGCAGTTCTTC. This translates into CASSIDLELQQFF.

This rearrangement joins TRBV7-9 to TRBJ2-7; 10 nucleotides agree with TRBD2. The CDR3 extends over 14 amino acids. The V and J ends lost 3 bases and 5 bases, in that order; junction bases with no gene match: 4. Germline CDR1 and CDR2: SEHNR and FQNEAQ (reference sequence). In nucleotides, the CDR3 is TGTGCCAGCAGCTTCCTAGCGGGAGTCGACGAGCAGTACTTC. This encodes CASSFLAGVDEQYF. Full variable domain (remainder filled in from reference TRBV7-9 and TRBJ2-7): DTGVSQNPRHKITKRGQNVTFRCDPISEHNRLYWYRQTLGQGPEFLTYFQNEAQLEKSRLLSDRFSAERPKGSFSTLEIQRTEQGDSAMYLCASSFLAGVDEQYFGPGTRLTVT.

The rearrangement joins TRBV29-1 to TRBJ1-1; 7 bases map to TRBD1. V was pared by 6 bases and J by 5 bases, with 6 bases of the junction left unmatched. CDR1 SQVTM and CDR2 ANQGSEA come from the germline V gene. This CDR3 has 12 residues. CDR3 sequence: CSVGQVGTEAFF. DNA for the CDR3: TGCAGCGTCGGACAGGTGGGGACTGAAGCTTTCTTT. Based on the CDR3 plus reference TRBV29-1 and TRBJ1-1, the full variable domain is SAVISQKPSRDICQRGTSLTIQCQVDSQVTMMFWYRQQPGQSLTLIATANQGSEATYESGFVIDKFPISRPNLTFSTLTVSNMSPEDSSIYLCSVGQVGTEAFFGQGTRLTVV.

The V and J genes are TRBV7-3 and TRBJ2-1; the match to TRBD1 covers 9 bases. The V segment lost 5 bases and the J segment 10 bases; nucleotides outside the gene matches: 9. The CDR3 is made up of 14 amino acids. Germline CDR1 SGHTA, CDR2 FQGTGA. CDR3 DNA sequence: TGTGCCAGCAGCCCCGGGACAGGGCCATGGGAGCAGTTCTTC. This codes for CASSPGTGPWEQFF.

CDR3 sequence: CASSLALAGSGEQYF. For the CDR3, the DNA is TGTGCCAGCAGCTTAGCGCTGGCAGGGTCTGGCGAGCAGTACTTC. V gene TRBV7-9 combines with J gene TRBJ2-7; the D gene is possibly TRBD1 (5 bases). Trimming removed 0 bases at V and 6 bases at J, with 15 bases between. Germline V gene sequence: CDR1 SEHNR, CDR2 FQNEAQ (reference sequence). This CDR3 has 15 amino acids.

The J gene is TRBJ2-3, the V gene TRBV11-3; TRBD1 aligns across 7 bases. V trimming: 5 bases; J trimming: 0 bases; junction bases outside the gene matches: 8. The length of the CDR3 is 16 residues. Germline CDR1 and CDR2: SGHNT and YENEEA. CDR3 residues: CASSIGTVASTDTQYF. CDR3 sequence (DNA): TGTGCCAGCAGCATTGGGACAGTCGCTAGCACAGATACGCAGTATTTT. Full variable domain (outside the CDR3, taken from reference TRBV11-3 and TRBJ2-3): EAGVVQSPRYKIIEKKQPVAFWCNPISGHNTLYWYLQNLGQGPELLIRYENEEAVDDSQLPKDRFSAERLKGVDSTLKIQPAELGDSAVYLCASSIGTVASTDTQYFGPGTRLTVL.

This chain joins TRBV6-6 and TRBJ1-1; a possible D gene is TRBD1 (5 bases). The CDR3 consists of 14 residues. V lost 2 bases and J lost 6, with 13 bases in between. CDR1 and CDR2 from the germline V gene are MNHNY and SVGAGI (reference sequence). In DNA form, the CDR3 reads TGTGCCAGCAGTTACGGACCCTCCAGGGCTGAAGCTTTCTTT. This translates into CASSYGPSRAEAFF.

CDR3 DNA sequence: TGTGCCAGCAGCTTGGCCCCGGGACAGGGATTAAACACCATATATTTT. This translates into CASSLAPGQGLNTIYF. The V call is TRBV5-6, the J call TRBJ1-3; TRBD1 agrees at 9 bases. V lost 0 bases to trimming and J lost 6 bases; unmatched junction nucleotides: 7. In germline, CDR1 is SGHDT, CDR2 YYEEEE. CDR3 length: 16 amino acids.

This clone was picked up a small number of times. This chain's CDR3 is CASSSYFRTSGSIYNEQFF. Here the CDR3 DNA reads TGTGCCAGCAGCTCTTACTTTAGGACTAGCGGGAGTATCTACAATGAGCAGTTCTTC. The gene calls are TRBV5-8 and TRBJ2-1; the match to TRBD2 covers 13 bases. The CDR3 contains 19 residues. Germline V gene data show CDR1 as SGHTS and CDR2 as YDEGEE. V gave up 3 bases and J gave up 3 bases; unmatched junction bases: 12.